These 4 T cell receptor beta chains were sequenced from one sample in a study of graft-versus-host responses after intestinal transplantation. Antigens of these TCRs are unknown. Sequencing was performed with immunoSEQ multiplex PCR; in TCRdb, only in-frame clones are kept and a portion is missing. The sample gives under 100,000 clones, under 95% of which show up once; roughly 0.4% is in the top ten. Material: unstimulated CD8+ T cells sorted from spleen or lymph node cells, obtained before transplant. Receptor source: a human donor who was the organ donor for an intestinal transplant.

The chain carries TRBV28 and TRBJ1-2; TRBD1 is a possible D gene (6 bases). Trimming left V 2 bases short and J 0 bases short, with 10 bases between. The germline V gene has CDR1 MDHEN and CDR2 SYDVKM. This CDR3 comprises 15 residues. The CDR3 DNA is TGTGCCAGCAGTTTAATGTGGGGGCCTAACTATGGCTACACCTTC. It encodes CASSLMWGPNYGYTF.

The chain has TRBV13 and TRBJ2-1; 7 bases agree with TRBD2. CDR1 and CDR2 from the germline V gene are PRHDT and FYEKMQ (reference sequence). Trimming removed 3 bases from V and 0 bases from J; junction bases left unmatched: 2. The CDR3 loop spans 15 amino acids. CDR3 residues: CASSFGGTSYNEQFF. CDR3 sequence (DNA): TGTGCCAGCAGCTTCGGGGGGACCTCCTACAATGAGCAGTTCTTC.

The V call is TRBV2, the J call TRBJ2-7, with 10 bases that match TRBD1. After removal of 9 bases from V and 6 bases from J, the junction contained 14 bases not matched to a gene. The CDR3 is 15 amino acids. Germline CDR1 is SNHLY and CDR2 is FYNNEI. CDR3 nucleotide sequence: TGTGCCAGACGATTTCCCGACAGGGGGCAGTGCGAGCAGTACTTC. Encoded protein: CARRFPDRGQCEQYF.

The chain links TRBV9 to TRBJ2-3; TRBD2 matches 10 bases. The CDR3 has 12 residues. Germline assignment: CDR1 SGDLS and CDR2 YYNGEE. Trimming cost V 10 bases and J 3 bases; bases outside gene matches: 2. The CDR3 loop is CASSGGTDTQYF. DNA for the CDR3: TGTGCCTCTAGCGGGGGAACAGATACGCAGTATTTT.